Below are 13 T cell receptor beta chains sequenced from a single sample in a study of blood T cell repertoires in COVID-19. The method was immunoSEQ multiplex PCR; TCRdb's version includes in-frame clones alone and lacks a portion of them. The sample contains about 360,000 clones, around nine tenths of which appear only once. Material for sequencing was peripheral blood. Receptor source: a human donor in a cohort sampled during active COVID-19.

This chain joins TRBV6-5 and TRBJ1-1; no definite D call. There are 14 residues in the CDR3. Germline-derived CDR1 and CDR2 are MNHEY and SVGAGI. V shed 6 bases and J shed 4 bases, with 15 bases lying between them. In DNA form, the CDR3 reads TGTGCCAGCAGGGAGGGATCCAGCGGCACTGAAGCTTTCTTT. Translated, it gives CASREGSSGTEAFF.

The chain recombines TRBV15 with TRBJ2-5, with a weak D call TRBD2 (5 bases). The length of the CDR3 is 15 residues. Germline V gives CDR1 LNHNV, CDR2 YYDKDF (reference sequence). V was shortened by 2 bases and J by 2 bases, with 12 bases between the two germline ends. The CDR3 sequence: CATSRTRGWQETQYF. In nucleotides, the CDR3 is TGTGCCACCAGCAGAACCCGGGGATGGCAAGAGACCCAGTACTTC.

This chain connects TRBV5-1 to TRBJ1-3, with D possibly being TRBD1 (5 bases). V was pared by 0 bases and J by 4 bases, with 17 bases between. This CDR3 has 17 amino acids. Germline V gene lookup returns CDR1 SGHRS and CDR2 YFSETQ. CDR3 loop: CASSLAPGGAGGNTIYF. CDR3 nucleotide sequence: TGCGCCAGCAGCTTGGCCCCTGGAGGGGCGGGCGGAAACACCATATATTTT.

The gene calls are TRBV29-1 and TRBJ2-6, with D perhaps matching TRBD1 (5 bases). CDR3 length: 13 residues. Germline V gene sequence: CDR1 SQVTM, CDR2 ANQGSEA. V shed 7 bases and J shed 1 base, with 8 bases lying between them. The CDR3 DNA sequence: TGCAGCGCTAGGGGATCTGGGGCCAACGTCCTGACTTTC. Amino acids: CSARGSGANVLTF.

The V gene is TRBV18, the J gene TRBJ1-6; D might be TRBD1 (5 bases). The CDR3 is 14 amino acids. Deletions cut 6 bases from V and 11 bases from J, with 17 bases between. Germline CDR1 KGHSH, CDR2 LQKENI. The CDR3 region is CASSSTRGGTPLHF. The CDR3, as DNA: TGTGCCAGCTCTTCCACTCGTGGGGGGACACCCCTCCACTTT. The complete variable domain, with remaining parts taken from reference TRBV18 and TRBJ1-6, reads NAGVMQNPRHLVRRRGQEARLRCSPMKGHSHVYWYRQLPEEGLKFMVYLQKENIIDESGMPKERFSAEFPKEGPSILRIQQVVRGDSAAYFCASSSTRGGTPLHFGNGTRLTVT.

As concerns this clone: Relative to the germline gene, one junction end is altered; a read error may explain this. The J gene is TRBJ2-1, the V gene TRBV7-2; TRBD2 matches 10 bases. The CDR3 loop spans 15 amino acids. The germline gives CDR1 SGHTA, CDR2 FQGNSA. DNA of the CDR3: TGTGCCAGCAGCCCAACTAGCGGGGCCTATAATGAGCAGTTCTTC. It specifies CASSPTSGAYNEQFF.

Points on this clone: Other DNA sequences in this sample translate to the same CDR3. This chain uses TRBV15 with TRBJ1-2, with 9 bases matching TRBD1. Germline values: CDR1 LNHNV, CDR2 YYDKDF (reference sequence). The trim removed 3 bases at V and 8 bases at J, leaving 1 base unmatched. CDR3 length: 12 amino acids. The CDR3 bases are TGTGCCACCAGCAGGGACAGGGGCGGCTACACCTTC. Its protein is CATSRDRGGYTF.

The chain uses TRBV5-1 and TRBJ2-5, with a weak D call TRBD2 (5 bases). The CDR3 contains 17 residues. Looked up from germline, CDR1 is SGHRS and CDR2 is YFSETQ. Trimming shortened V by 1 base and J by 1 base, and 17 bases separated the two germline ends. CDR3 nucleotide sequence: TGCGCCAGCAGCTTGCAAAGGACTGGAGGAATCCAAGAGACCCAGTACTTC. It codes for CASSLQRTGGIQETQYF.

V and J are TRBV24-1 and TRBJ1-1, with D possibly TRBD1 on 6 matching bases. Germline values: CDR1 KGHDR, CDR2 SFDVKD. This CDR3 region has 14 residues. V lost 9 bases, J lost 3 bases, and 16 bases lay in between. DNA of the CDR3: TGTGCCACCCTCAACAGGGCGAAGGACACTGAAGCTTTCTTT. Protein: CATLNRAKDTEAFF.

The rearrangement joins TRBV28 to TRBJ2-5; 10 bases agree with TRBD1. CDR3 size: 16 residues. J lost 4 bases, V lost 4 bases, and 9 bases had no gene match. Germline V CDR1 and CDR2: MDHEN, SYDVKM. CDR3 coding DNA: TGTGCCAGCAGTTCTTCCGCGGACAGGGGGACAGAGACCCAGTACTTC. This codes for CASSSSADRGTETQYF.

This sequence joins TRBV19 and TRBJ2-1; 9 positions agree with TRBD2. The junction had 6 bases not matched to a gene; V was cut back by 7 bases and J by 5 bases. The CDR3 loop spans 14 amino acids. Germline CDR1 LNHDA, CDR2 SQIVND (reference sequence). The CDR3 DNA reads TGTGCCAGTAATTCCGGGACTAGCAACAATGAGCAGTTCTTC. It yields the protein CASNSGTSNNEQFF.

This clone was picked up a small number of times. In nucleotides, the CDR3 is TGTGCCAGGACAGGGGGGTGCTACGAGCAGTACTTC. It specifies CARTGGCYEQYF. The chain carries TRBV7-4 and TRBJ2-7, with TRBD1 identical over 9 bases. Looked up from germline, CDR1 is SGHVT and CDR2 is SQSDAQ. J was trimmed by 3 bases and V by 9 bases; bases with no gene match: 3. CDR3 size: 12 residues.

This clone was picked up one time. The chain uses TRBV4-1 and TRBJ1-1, with D possibly matching TRBD1 (5 bases). Trimming removed 4 bases at V and 2 bases at J, with 14 bases between. CDR1 MGHRA and CDR2 YSYEKL come from the germline V gene. CDR3 size: 15 residues. The CDR3 loop is CASSPQKGYNTEAFF. CDR3 DNA: TGCGCCAGCAGCCCTCAAAAGGGGTACAACACTGAAGCTTTCTTT.